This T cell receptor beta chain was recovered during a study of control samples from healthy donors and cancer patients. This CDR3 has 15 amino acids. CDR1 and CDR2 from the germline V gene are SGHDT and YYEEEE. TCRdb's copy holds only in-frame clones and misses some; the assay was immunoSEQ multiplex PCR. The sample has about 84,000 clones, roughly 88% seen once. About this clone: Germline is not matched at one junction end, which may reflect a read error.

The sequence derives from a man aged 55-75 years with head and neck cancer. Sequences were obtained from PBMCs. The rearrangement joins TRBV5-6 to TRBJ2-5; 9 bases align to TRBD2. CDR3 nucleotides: TGTGCCAGCAGCTCTGGGACTAGCAGACAAGAGATCCAGTACTTC. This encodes CASSSGTSRQEIQYF.